One and the same sample provided the 31 T cell receptor beta chains below, sequenced in a study of cytotoxic CD8 clonotypes in ibrutinib-treated CLL. The repertoire was sequenced with immunoSEQ multiplex PCR; TCRdb's copy has only in-frame clones and lacks some. Among 130,000 or so clones listed, 79% were seen once. Here the sequenced sample was PBMCs, taken after 12 months of ibrutinib treatment. Every receptor here comes from a human donor with chronic lymphocytic leukemia.

This chain uses TRBV7-6 with TRBJ1-2; the D gene is possibly TRBD1 (6 bases). This CDR3 is 15 amino acids long. The germline V and J ends were trimmed by 4 bases and 4 bases, with 16 bases remaining between them. The germline CDR1 and CDR2 sequences are SGHVS and FNYEAQ. The chain's CDR3 is CASSSDQGPTYGYTF. Written as DNA, the CDR3 is TGTGCCAGCAGCTCCGATCAGGGGCCCACCTATGGCTACACCTTC.

The V gene is TRBV6-5, the J gene TRBJ1-1; TRBD1 matches 10 bases. Trimming at V came to 6 bases and at J to 5 bases, leaving 9 bases not matched to a gene. This CDR3 contains 15 residues. Germline V gives CDR1 MNHEY, CDR2 SVGAGI. DNA of the CDR3: TGTGCCAGCAGACGGGGACAGGGGCCGCCAACTGAAGCTTTCTTT. This encodes CASRRGQGPPTEAFF.

This clone showed up just a few times. The chain combines TRBV4-3 with TRBJ1-3; 8 nucleotides agree with TRBD1. Germline V gives CDR1 LGHNA, CDR2 YSLEER. The CDR3 runs 17 residues. V shed 4 bases, J shed 0 bases, and the junction held 8 bases outside the gene matches. The CDR3 DNA reads TGCGCCAGCAGCCGCGACAGGGGTAAACACTCTGGAAACACCATATATTTT. It yields the protein CASSRDRGKHSGNTIYF.

The V and J genes are TRBV5-6 and TRBJ2-7, with D tentatively TRBD1 (5 bases). From germline, CDR1 is SGHDT and CDR2 YYEEEE. Trimming took off 6 bases at V and 2 bases at J, with 15 bases between the two ends. This CDR3 has 14 residues. As DNA, the CDR3 is TGTGCCAGCACCCCAATAGGGGTTCCCTACGAGCAGTACTTC. It is translated as CASTPIGVPYEQYF.

The gene calls are TRBV4-2 and TRBJ1-2; D gene uncertain. The V and J ends lost 0 bases and 1 base respectively, with 9 bases between them. This CDR3 contains 15 residues. Germline CDR1 reads LGHNA; CDR2 reads YNFKEQ. As DNA, the CDR3 is TGTGCCAGCAGCCAAGATGCCACCATTAACTATGGCTACACCTTC. Translated: CASSQDATINYGYTF.

The table lists this clone with a count of one. This chain links TRBV2 with TRBJ2-3; D is possibly TRBD2 (6 bases). The germline V gene encodes CDR1 SNHLY and CDR2 FYNNEI. V lost 7 bases, J lost 0 bases, and 8 bases lay in between. The CDR3 length is 13 residues. This chain's CDR3 is CASKAGSTDTQYF. In DNA form, the CDR3 reads TGTGCCAGCAAAGCGGGTAGCACAGATACGCAGTATTTT.

The genes are TRBV5-1 and TRBJ2-5; no definite D call. Germline values: CDR1 SGHRS, CDR2 YFSETQ. The CDR3 is made up of 14 amino acids. V lost 4 bases and J 2 bases, leaving 12 bases between the germline ends. DNA of the CDR3: TGCGCCAGCAGCGGTAGGTTAGGTCAAGAGACCCAGTACTTC. The encoded protein is CASSGRLGQETQYF.

J is TRBJ1-5 and V is TRBV7-2; D not resolved. Germline lookup yields CDR1 SGHTA and CDR2 FQGNSA. Trimming shortened V by 1 base and J by 2 bases, and 9 bases separated the two germline ends. This CDR3 spans 15 amino acids. CDR3 coding DNA: TGTGCCAGCAGCTTAGACGGGATCGGCAATCAGCCCCAGCATTTT. Protein sequence: CASSLDGIGNQPQHF.

This clone was picked up a small number of times. V gene TRBV30 combines with J gene TRBJ1-3; weak D call: TRBD1 (6 bases). The germline V gene has CDR1 GTSNPN and CDR2 SVGIG (reference sequence). The CDR3 loop spans 15 amino acids. V lost 0 bases and J lost 3, with 12 bases in between. The CDR3 sequence is CAWSVFRGGGNTIYF. CDR3 DNA: TGTGCCTGGAGTGTTTTCAGGGGCGGTGGAAACACCATATATTTT.

The chain links TRBV25-1 to TRBJ2-5; 9 positions match TRBD1. V gave up 5 bases and J gave up 4 bases; unmatched junction bases: 8. The V gene's germline CDR1 is MGHDK and CDR2 SYGVNS. This CDR3 comprises 15 residues. The CDR3 is CASSPDRGIGETQYF. In nucleotides, the CDR3 is TGTGCCAGCAGTCCGGACAGGGGAATCGGAGAGACCCAGTACTTC.

The genes are TRBV29-1 and TRBJ1-2; D is ambiguous. Looked up from germline, CDR1 is SQVTM and CDR2 is ANQGSEA. The CDR3 extends over 16 amino acids. Trimming shortened V by 5 bases and J by 7 bases, and 26 bases separated the two germline ends. The CDR3 loop is CSVPHLDGRDSAGYTF. CDR3 nucleotides: TGCAGCGTTCCTCACCTGGATGGACGGGATTCGGCTGGCTACACCTTC.

The rearrangement joins TRBV7-2 to TRBJ2-7, with 10 bases matching TRBD2. The CDR3 runs to 15 residues. CDR1 is SGHTA, CDR2 FQGNSA, per germline. V dropped 5 bases and J dropped 3; count of bases not matched to a gene: 7. CDR3 bases: TGTGCCAGCAGCGAAAGCGGGAGGGCCTTCTACGAGCAGTACTTC. Translating it yields CASSESGRAFYEQYF.

A single count supports this clone. V usage is TRBV2 and J usage is TRBJ2-7; a weak D match, TRBD2 (5 bases). V lost 2 bases and J 2 bases, leaving 10 bases between the germline ends. This CDR3 has 14 residues. Germline CDR1 and CDR2: SNHLY and FYNNEI. The CDR3 nucleotides read TGTGCCAGCAGTGAATCTAGCCGAGCCTACGAGCAGTACTTC. Its protein product is CASSESSRAYEQYF.

This clone was seen a single time. This chain uses TRBV4-2 with TRBJ2-7; the match to TRBD1 covers 7 bases. This CDR3 has 14 residues. V trimming: 4 bases; J trimming: 3 bases; junction bases outside the gene matches: 6. Germline-derived CDR1 and CDR2 are LGHNA and YNFKEQ. CDR3 sequence: CASSRVQGNYEQYF. For the CDR3, the DNA is TGTGCCAGCAGCCGAGTACAGGGGAACTACGAGCAGTACTTC.

The chain couples TRBV7-8 to TRBJ2-7; the D is unclear. This CDR3 spans 14 amino acids. Germline CDR1 is SGHVS and CDR2 is FQNEAQ. Trimming took off 0 bases at V and 5 bases at J, with 11 bases between the two ends. The CDR3, as DNA: TGTGCCAGCAGCTTAGCTTCGGTAGAGGACGAGCAGTACTTC. This translates into CASSLASVEDEQYF.

This clone was observed a few times. The chain combines TRBV6-5 with TRBJ1-1; D perhaps matches TRBD1 (5 bases). The germline CDR1 and CDR2 sequences are MNHEY and SVGAGI. The germline V and J ends were trimmed by 8 bases and 0 bases, with 13 bases remaining between them. The CDR3 contains 14 residues. The CDR3: CASGSGLLNTEAFF. The CDR3 DNA reads TGTGCCAGCGGATCGGGACTGCTGAACACTGAAGCTTTCTTT.

V is TRBV30 and J is TRBJ1-2, with 10 bases matching TRBD1. Germline CDR1 GTSNPN, CDR2 SVGIG (reference sequence). The CDR3 has 15 residues. Trimming removed 3 bases from V and 5 bases from J; junction bases left unmatched: 9. For the CDR3, the DNA is TGTGCCTGGAGCGGCTACGGACAGGGGGTTTATGGCTACACCTTC. Its protein is CAWSGYGQGVYGYTF.

The V and J genes are TRBV2 and TRBJ2-7, with D perhaps matching TRBD1 (5 bases). The CDR3 covers 14 residues. The V gene's germline CDR1 is SNHLY and CDR2 FYNNEI. With 3 bases removed from V and 0 bases from J, the gap between germline ends came to 9 bases. The CDR3 DNA reads TGTGCCAGCAGTGACGTGGACACCTCCTACGAGCAGTACTTC. This gives the protein CASSDVDTSYEQYF.

A single count supports this clone. The gene calls are TRBV28 and TRBJ2-1; TRBD1 or TRBD2 may be the D gene (5 bases each). Trimming stripped 7 bases from V and 10 bases from J, with 11 bases between. This CDR3 has 11 amino acids. CDR1 MDHEN and CDR2 SYDVKM come from the germline V gene. The CDR3 is CASNGALEQFF. In nucleotides, the CDR3 is TGTGCCAGCAACGGGGCCCTGGAGCAGTTCTTC.

The rearrangement links TRBV2 to TRBJ2-2, with TRBD1 identical over 9 bases. The CDR3 is made up of 14 amino acids. J gave up 7 bases and V 6 bases, and 6 bases lay outside the gene matches. CDR1 is SNHLY and CDR2 is FYNNEI in the germline V gene. The CDR3 coding sequence is TGTGCCAGCAGCCGGGACAGGGTCTTCGGGGAGCTGTTTTTT. Encoded protein: CASSRDRVFGELFF.

The chain carries TRBV11-1 and TRBJ1-1; D not certain. Trimming cost V 1 base and J 4 bases, with 7 bases left between them. The CDR3 loop spans 13 amino acids. Looked up from germline, CDR1 is SGHAT and CDR2 is FQDESV (reference sequence). The CDR3 sequence: CASSLGLRTEAFF. The CDR3 nucleotides are TGTGCCAGCAGCTTAGGGTTGCGCACTGAAGCTTTCTTT.

V usage is TRBV29-1 and J usage is TRBJ1-1; D is undetermined. This CDR3 spans 14 amino acids. Germline CDR1 is SQVTM and CDR2 is ANQGSEA. Trimming removed 5 bases at V and 0 bases at J, with 13 bases between. CDR3 loop: CSVLNRYMNTEAFF. The CDR3 region has the DNA TGCAGCGTTTTAAATAGATACATGAACACTGAAGCTTTCTTT.

This chain uses TRBV5-4 with TRBJ1-1; perhaps TRBD1 as D (6 bases). The V gene lost 0 bases and the J gene lost 5 bases, with 14 bases spanning the gap. The CDR3 contains 15 residues. Germline lookup yields CDR1 SGHNT and CDR2 YYREEE (reference sequence). In DNA form, the CDR3 reads TGTGCCAGCAGCTTGGAACGGGGGCGCGGAACTGAAGCTTTCTTT. Translation gives CASSLERGRGTEAFF.

The rearrangement links TRBV15 to TRBJ1-1; D is ambiguous. Germline CDR1 is LNHNV and CDR2 is YYDKDF (reference sequence). This CDR3 contains 15 residues. The germline V and J ends were trimmed by 3 bases and 4 bases, with 15 bases remaining between them. CDR3 residues: CATSRYPIVITEAFF. CDR3 DNA sequence: TGTGCCACCAGCAGGTATCCCATTGTCATCACTGAAGCTTTCTTT.

The chain combines TRBV7-7 with TRBJ2-5; D is possibly TRBD1 (7 bases). Trimming left V 5 bases short and J 7 bases short, with 17 bases between. The CDR3 consists of 14 residues. CDR1 is SSHAT and CDR2 is FNYEAQ in the germline V gene (reference sequence). Here the CDR3 DNA reads TGTGCCAGCAGCACCGACAGGGTCGGGGGGACCCAGTACTTC. It encodes CASSTDRVGGTQYF.

V gene TRBV5-4 combines with J gene TRBJ2-3; no clear D gene. Germline CDR1 SGHNT, CDR2 YYREEE (reference sequence). V dropped 3 bases and J dropped 0 bases, with 5 bases sitting between them. This CDR3 contains 13 residues. The CDR3 DNA reads TGTGCCAGCAGCTACGGGAGCACAGATACGCAGTATTTT. It codes for CASSYGSTDTQYF.

Only one count was recorded for this clone. This chain joins TRBV7-8 and TRBJ2-3, with TRBD1 identical over 7 bases. CDR1 and CDR2 (germline): SGHVS, FQNEAQ. The CDR3 has 15 amino acids. With V trimmed by 5 bases and J by 2 bases, 7 bases remained unmatched. The DNA of the CDR3 is TGTGCCAGCAGCACCCGACAGGGATACACAGATACGCAGTATTTT. It translates to CASSTRQGYTDTQYF.

The rearrangement uses TRBV11-2 and TRBJ2-7; D is unclear. Per germline, CDR1 SGHAT and CDR2 FQNNGV. Trimming cost V 5 bases and J 3 bases, with 14 bases left between them. This CDR3 comprises 14 residues. The CDR3: CASSTWSPFYEQYF. The CDR3, as DNA: TGTGCCAGCAGCACTTGGAGTCCATTCTACGAGCAGTACTTC.

This clone was recorded a few times. This chain uses TRBV2 with TRBJ2-2, with 9 bases that match TRBD1. Germline CDR1 is SNHLY and CDR2 is FYNNEI. This CDR3 spans 17 amino acids. Germline trimming cut 7 bases from V and 7 bases from J; bases unmatched to any gene: 16. CDR3: CASMTSPSTGGNGELFF. In DNA form, the CDR3 reads TGTGCCAGCATGACATCTCCGTCGACAGGGGGGAACGGGGAGCTGTTTTTT.

The rearrangement joins TRBV9 to TRBJ2-5, with 14 bases matching TRBD2. The CDR3 contains 17 residues. Germline trimming cut 3 bases from V and 5 bases from J; bases unmatched to any gene: 9. Germline V gene data show CDR1 as SGDLS and CDR2 as YYNGEE. CDR3 sequence reads: CASSAGGGLAGGETQYF. CDR3 DNA: TGTGCCAGCAGCGCGGGAGGTGGACTAGCGGGAGGTGAGACCCAGTACTTC.

The J gene is TRBJ2-7, the V gene TRBV28; no clear D. Trimming took off 1 base at V and 2 bases at J, with 9 bases between the two ends. Germline-derived CDR1 and CDR2 are MDHEN and SYDVKM. This CDR3 has 14 amino acids. CDR3 in amino acids: CASSLSPPPYEQYF. CDR3 DNA sequence: TGTGCCAGCAGTTTATCGCCCCCACCCTACGAGCAGTACTTC.